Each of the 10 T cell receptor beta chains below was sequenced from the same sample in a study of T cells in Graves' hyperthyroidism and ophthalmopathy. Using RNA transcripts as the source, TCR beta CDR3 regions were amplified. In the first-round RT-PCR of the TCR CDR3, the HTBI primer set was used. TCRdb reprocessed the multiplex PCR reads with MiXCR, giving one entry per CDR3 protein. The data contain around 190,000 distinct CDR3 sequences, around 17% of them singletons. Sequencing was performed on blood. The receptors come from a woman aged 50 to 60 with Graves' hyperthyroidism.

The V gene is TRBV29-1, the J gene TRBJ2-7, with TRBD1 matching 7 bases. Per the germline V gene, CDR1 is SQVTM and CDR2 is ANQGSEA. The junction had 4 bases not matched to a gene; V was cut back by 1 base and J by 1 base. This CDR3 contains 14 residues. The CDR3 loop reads CSVEGGQESYEQYF. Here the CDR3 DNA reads TGCAGCGTTGAAGGCGGACAGGAGTCCTACGAGCAGTACTTC.

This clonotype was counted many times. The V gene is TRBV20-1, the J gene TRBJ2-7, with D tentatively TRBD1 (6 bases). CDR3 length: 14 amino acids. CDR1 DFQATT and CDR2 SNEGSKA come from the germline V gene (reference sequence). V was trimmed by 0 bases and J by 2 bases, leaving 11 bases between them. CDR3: CSARDLDSTYEQYF. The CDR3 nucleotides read TGCAGTGCTAGAGATCTGGACAGTACCTACGAGCAGTACTTC.

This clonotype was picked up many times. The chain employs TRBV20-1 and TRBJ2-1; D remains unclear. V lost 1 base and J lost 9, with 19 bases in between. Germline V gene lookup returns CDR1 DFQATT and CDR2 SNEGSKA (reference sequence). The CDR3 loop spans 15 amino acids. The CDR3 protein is CSARGETSTMGEQFF. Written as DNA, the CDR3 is TGCAGTGCTAGAGGTGAGACAAGTACGATGGGTGAGCAGTTCTTC.

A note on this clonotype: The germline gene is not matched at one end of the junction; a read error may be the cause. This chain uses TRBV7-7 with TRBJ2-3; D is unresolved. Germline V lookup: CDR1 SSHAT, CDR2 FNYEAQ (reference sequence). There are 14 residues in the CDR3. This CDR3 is CASSLGPVTDTQYF. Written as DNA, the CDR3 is TGTGCTAGCAGCTTAGGGCCGGTCACAGATACGCAGTATTTT. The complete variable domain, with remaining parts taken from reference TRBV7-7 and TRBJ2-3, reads GAGVSQSPRYKVTKRGQDVTLRCDPISSHATLYWYQQALGQGPEFLTYFNYEAQPDKSGLPSDRFSAERPEGSISTLTIQRTEQRDSAMYRCASSLGPVTDTQYFGPGTRLTVL.

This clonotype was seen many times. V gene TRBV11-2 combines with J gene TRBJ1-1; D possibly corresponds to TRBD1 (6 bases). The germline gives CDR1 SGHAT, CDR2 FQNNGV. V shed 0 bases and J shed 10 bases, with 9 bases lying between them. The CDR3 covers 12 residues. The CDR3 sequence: CASSLDGGLAFF. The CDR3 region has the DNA TGTGCCAGCAGCTTAGATGGGGGCTTAGCTTTCTTT.

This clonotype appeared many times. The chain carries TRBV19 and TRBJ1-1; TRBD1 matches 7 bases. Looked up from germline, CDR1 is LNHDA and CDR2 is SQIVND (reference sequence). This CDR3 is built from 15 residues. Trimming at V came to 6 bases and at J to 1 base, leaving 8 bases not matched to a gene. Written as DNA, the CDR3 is TGTGCCAGTAGGCGAGACCGGGACAGGAACACTGAAGCTTTCTTT. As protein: CASRRDRDRNTEAFF.

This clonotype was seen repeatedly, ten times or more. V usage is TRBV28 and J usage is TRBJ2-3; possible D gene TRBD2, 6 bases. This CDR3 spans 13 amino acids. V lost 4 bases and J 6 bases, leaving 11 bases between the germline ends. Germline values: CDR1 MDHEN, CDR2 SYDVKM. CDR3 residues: CASSSGTSDTQYF. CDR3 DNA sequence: TGTGCCAGCAGTTCCGGGACTTCGGATACGCAGTATTTT.

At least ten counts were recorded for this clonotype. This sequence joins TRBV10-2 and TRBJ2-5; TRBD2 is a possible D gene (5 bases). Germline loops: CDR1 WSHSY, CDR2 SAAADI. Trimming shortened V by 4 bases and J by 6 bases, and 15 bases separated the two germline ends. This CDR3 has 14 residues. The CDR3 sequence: CASSVGSATQTQYF. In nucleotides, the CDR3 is TGCGCCAGCAGTGTCGGTAGCGCAACACAGACCCAGTACTTC.

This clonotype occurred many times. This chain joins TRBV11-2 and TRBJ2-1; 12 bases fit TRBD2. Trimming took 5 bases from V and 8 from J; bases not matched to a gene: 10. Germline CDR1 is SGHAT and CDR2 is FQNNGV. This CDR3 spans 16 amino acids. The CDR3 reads CASSLRLAGERDEQFF. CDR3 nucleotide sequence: TGTGCCAGCAGCCTCCGACTAGCGGGAGAAAGGGATGAGCAGTTCTTC.

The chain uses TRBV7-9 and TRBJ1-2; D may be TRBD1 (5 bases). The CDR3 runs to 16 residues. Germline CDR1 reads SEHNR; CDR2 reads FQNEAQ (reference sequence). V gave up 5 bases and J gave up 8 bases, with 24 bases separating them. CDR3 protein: CASSPLGRDFAGGYTF. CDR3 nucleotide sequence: TGTGCCAGCAGCCCCCTGGGACGGGATTTTGCAGGAGGCTACACCTTC.